This paragraph covers one T cell receptor beta chain sequence. Its antigen is still unknown. Trimming cost V 0 bases and J 0 bases, with 10 bases left between them. This CDR3 comprises 16 residues. Germline-derived CDR1 and CDR2 are SGHRS and YFSETQ. The sample belongs to a study of post-analysis software for immune sequencing data. Study-wide results and limits: In patients, TRBV5-6, TRBV5-1 and TRBV20-1 belonged to five TRBV segments found more frequently than in controls. Batch-mates among the samples co-clustered strongly by F measure. Multiple sclerosis was associated with a significant reduction in normalized Chao1 diversity relative to controls.

cDNA libraries for TCR beta contained unique molecular identifiers. T cells numbering roughly 1 to 10 million yielded some 480,000 cDNA molecules. Each CDR3 protein is one row after TCRdb ran MiXCR on the PCR reads. The sample lists fewer than 900,000 distinct CDR3 sequences; around 46% were seen once. The origin of this receptor is a girl between 5 and 17 years old with multiple sclerosis. Material: blood. V and J are TRBV5-1 and TRBJ1-3; D gene uncertain. The CDR3 here is CASSLGNLGSGNTIYF. As DNA, the CDR3 is TGCGCCAGCAGCTTGGGAAACCTAGGCTCTGGAAACACCATATATTTT.